This entry features one T cell receptor beta chain sequence. Its antigen is unknown. The entry originates in a study of beta chain features in type 1 diabetes. Study at large: The study found patients and healthy donors alike in age, gender and cell yields.

The study reverse transcribed the entire isolated RNA, so it sequenced expressed TCRB transcripts. The data were produced by immunoSEQ multiplex PCR, yet TCRdb's version contains in-frame clones alone and is incomplete. The sample holds some 350,000 clones, roughly 14% seen once. Germline V CDR1 and CDR2: MDHEN, SYDVKM. The CDR3 is 12 residues long. V was pared by 4 bases and J by 3 bases, with 6 bases between. Based on CD45RO/CCR7/CD25/CD127/CD95/CD27, CD4+ regulatory, stem cell-like memory, naive and central memory cells were sorted. Study conclusions and caveats: Across all four CD4+ subsets, people with type 1 diabetes showed modestly shorter TCRB CDR3s. For TCRB rearrangement, an influence of HLA type remained unresolved here. Patients' naive, central memory and Treg TCRB repertoires seemed closer to one another than those of healthy donors.

This TCR was recovered from a woman between 18 and 29 years old with type 1 diabetes. The chain uses TRBV28 and TRBJ2-5, with D possibly TRBD2 on 5 matching bases. Sequenced sample: naive CD4+ T cells from blood. As DNA, the CDR3 is TGTGCCAGCAGTTGGAGGAAAGAGACCCAGTACTTC. Amino acid sequence: CASSWRKETQYF.